This TCR beta chain was sequenced for a study of T cells in Graves' hyperthyroidism and ophthalmopathy. Germline V CDR1 and CDR2: SNHLY, FYNNEI. Trimming pared 8 bases from V and 6 bases from J, leaving 8 bases between. The CDR3 covers 10 residues. Study-level findings and limits: The model identified upcoming ophthalmopathy a median 6.5 months ahead of onset.

If no ophthalmopathy progression occurred within 18 months, Graves' hyperthyroidism was stable. Participants, patients aged 18 to 65, had newly diagnosed hyperthyroidism with a duration under 2 months. Not enrolled were patients with uncontrolled infection, other autoimmune disease, pregnancy or lactation. Amplification yielded TCR beta CDR3 regions, with RNA transcripts as the source. RT-PCR in the first round (using the HTBI primer set) targeted the TCR CDR3. TCRdb used MiXCR to reprocess the multiplex PCR reads, holding one entry per CDR3 protein. The sample lists hundreds of thousands of distinct CDR3 sequences, 46% seen once, with nearly 8.5% in the top ten. As regards this clonotype: Its antigen is unidentified.

Input material: peripheral blood or thyroid tissue (not recorded which). The sequence was collected from a woman between 18 and 29 years old with Graves' hyperthyroidism. The gene calls are TRBV2 and TRBJ2-7, with D hard to call. As DNA, the CDR3 is TGTGCCAGCTTGGCAAGCGAGCAGTACTTC. As protein: CASLASEQYF.